Following are 15 T cell receptor beta chains from one sample sequenced in a study of T-cell reconstitution after alpha-beta-depleted transplantation in children. For TCRbeta, the library was prepared with unique molecular identifiers. Using its own MiXCR run on the PCR reads, TCRdb lists one record per CDR3 protein. The sample holds hundreds of thousands of distinct CDR3 sequences; 7.5% to 9.5% are singletons and the top ten take 6.3%. This sample comprised PBMCs, mostly from graft donor cells, obtained 180 days after TCRalphabeta/CD19-depleted stem cell transplant. These receptor sequences come from a male patient between 10 and 17 years old who had a stem cell transplant for acute lymphoblastic leukemia, so the T cells may come from the graft donor.

The table lists this clonotype with many counts. V is TRBV4-3 and J is TRBJ2-2; no clear D gene. Germline V CDR1 and CDR2: LGHNA, YSLEER. V shed 0 bases and J shed 1 base, with 6 bases lying between them. The CDR3 is 15 amino acids. CDR3 nucleotides: TGCGCCAGCAGCCAAGAGGCAGGGAACACCGGGGAGCTGTTTTTT. Residues: CASSQEAGNTGELFF.

The chain uses TRBV28 and TRBJ1-4; 8 positions match TRBD1. Germline-derived CDR1 and CDR2 are MDHEN and SYDVKM. This CDR3 spans 15 amino acids. The ends lost 5 bases at V and 3 bases at J; junction bases unmatched: 5. Here the CDR3 reads CASSVTTGANEKLFF. The CDR3 DNA is TGTGCCAGCAGTGTTACGACAGGGGCTAATGAAAAACTGTTTTTT.

This clonotype was recorded many times. The V call is TRBV27, the J call TRBJ2-7; tentative D call: TRBD2 (6 bases). The CDR3 is 14 amino acids. Germline V gene data show CDR1 as MNHEY and CDR2 as SMNVEV (reference sequence). V lost 2 bases and J 5 bases, leaving 13 bases between the germline ends. CDR3 amino acids: CASSLVGWEDEQYF. CDR3 coding DNA: TGTGCCAGCAGTTTAGTGGGGTGGGAGGACGAGCAGTACTTC.

Turning to this clonotype: Mismatch with germline at one junction end may stem from a read error. The chain uses TRBV18 and TRBJ2-1; 7 bases agree with TRBD1. This CDR3 has 15 residues. Germline V gene data show CDR1 as KGHSH and CDR2 as LQKENI. The CDR3 nucleotides read TGTGCCAGCTCACCAAGGGGGCAGTTTAACAATGACCAGTTCTTC. Amino acids: CASSPRGQFNNDQFF.

This chain connects TRBV10-3 to TRBJ2-7, with TRBD1 identical over 12 bases. Trimming removed 11 bases from V and 5 bases from J; junction bases left unmatched: 13. Looked up from germline, CDR1 is ENHRY and CDR2 is SYGVKD. The CDR3 totals 15 residues. The CDR3 sequence is CAAGGPGTGGHEQYF. CDR3 nucleotides: TGTGCCGCCGGTGGGCCCGGGACAGGGGGCCACGAGCAGTACTTC.

This clonotype has ten or more counts. The chain is built from TRBV20-1 and TRBJ1-5, with a tentative D call TRBD1 (6 bases). Germline V gene data show CDR1 as DFQATT and CDR2 as SNEGSKA (reference sequence). V lost 0 bases, J lost 6 bases, and 12 bases lay in between. The CDR3 loop spans 14 amino acids. The CDR3 loop reads CSARERTGFQPQHF. The CDR3 DNA follows: TGCAGTGCTAGAGAGCGAACAGGGTTTCAGCCCCAGCATTTT.

This clonotype was counted ten times or more. The CDR3 nucleotides read TGTGCCAGCTCACGGGCCCGGGGGTCCTACAATGAGCAGTTCTTC. It translates to CASSRARGSYNEQFF. The chain employs TRBV18 and TRBJ2-1; tentative D call: TRBD2 (6 bases). V was clipped by 4 bases and J by 1 base, with 11 bases between them. Per germline, CDR1 KGHSH and CDR2 LQKENI. The CDR3 runs 15 residues.

This clonotype came up many times. The rearrangement links TRBV20-1 to TRBJ2-1, with a weak D call TRBD1 (6 bases). V lost 0 bases to trimming and J lost 0 bases, with 21 bases between them. The CDR3 spans 19 residues. Germline V CDR1 and CDR2: DFQATT, SNEGSKA (reference sequence). CDR3 in DNA: TGCAGTGCTAGAGAGATTTACTTTAGGGGGACGAGCTCCTACAATGAGCAGTTCTTC. It codes for CSAREIYFRGTSSYNEQFF.

This clonotype was picked up many times. The chain carries TRBV20-1 and TRBJ2-2; no reliable D call. This CDR3 has 12 residues. Looked up from germline, CDR1 is DFQATT and CDR2 is SNEGSKA (reference sequence). The V end lost 6 bases, the J end lost 6 bases, and 11 bases lay between the germline ends. The CDR3 DNA follows: TGCAGTGCGCATAGAGGAGCCGGGGAGCTGTTTTTT. It codes for CSAHRGAGELFF.

This clonotype has at least ten counts. The rearrangement links TRBV24-1 to TRBJ2-2; TRBD1 agrees at 8 bases. Germline lookup yields CDR1 KGHDR and CDR2 SFDVKD. V lost 4 bases and J lost 5; bases outside the gene matches: 8. CDR3 length equals 16 residues. CDR3 nucleotide sequence: TGTGCCACCAGTGACCCCGGGACAGGTCCGACCGGGGAGCTGTTTTTT. Its protein is CATSDPGTGPTGELFF.

This clonotype was observed at least ten times. The CDR3 loop is CASSSSGTSGISSYNEQFF. The DNA for the CDR3 is TGTGCCAGCAGCTCCTCCGGGACTAGCGGGATTAGCTCCTACAATGAGCAGTTCTTC. The J gene is TRBJ2-1, the V gene TRBV5-4; 13 bases match TRBD2. After removal of 3 bases from V and 0 bases from J, the junction contained 9 bases not matched to a gene. From germline, CDR1 is SGHNT and CDR2 YYREEE (reference sequence). The CDR3 has 19 residues. The entire variable domain, with the rest obtained from reference TRBV5-4 and TRBJ2-1, is as follows: ETGVTQSPTHLIKTRGQQVTLRCSSQSGHNTVSWYQQALGQGPQFIFQYYREEENGRGNFPPRFSGLQFPNYSSELNVNALELDDSALYLCASSSSGTSGISSYNEQFFGPGTRLTVL.

The chain has TRBV19 and TRBJ2-7; TRBD1 matches at 11 bases. V was pared by 11 bases and J by 7 bases, with 10 bases of the junction left unmatched. The V gene's germline CDR1 is LNHDA and CDR2 SQIVND (reference sequence). The CDR3 extends over 13 amino acids. CDR3 sequence reads: CARHGTGGEEQYF. The CDR3 region has the DNA TGTGCCCGACACGGGACAGGGGGTGAGGAGCAGTACTTC.

This clonotype was found many times. The chain recombines TRBV5-1 with TRBJ2-2, with no clear D. The CDR3 runs to 15 residues. Germline CDR1 reads SGHRS; CDR2 reads YFSETQ. The germline V and J ends were trimmed by 1 base and 7 bases, with 14 bases remaining between them. The CDR3, as DNA: TGCGCCAGCAGCTTGCCATATGGGGTCGTCGGGGAGCTGTTTTTT. Its translation: CASSLPYGVVGELFF.

This clonotype came up many times. The V call is TRBV20-1, the J call TRBJ2-7, with 11 bases matching TRBD2. Germline assignment: CDR1 DFQATT and CDR2 SNEGSKA (reference sequence). The CDR3 contains 18 residues. After removal of 2 bases from V and 2 bases from J, the junction contained 14 bases not matched to a gene. This CDR3 reads CSARIGTATSGSPYEQYF. The CDR3 nucleotides read TGCAGTGCTAGAATCGGGACAGCCACTAGCGGGAGTCCCTACGAGCAGTACTTC.

At least ten counts were recorded for this clonotype. The genes are TRBV12-3 or TRBV12-4 and TRBJ1-5; TRBD1 matches at 9 bases. V shed 5 bases, J shed 3 bases, and the junction held 11 bases outside the gene matches. This CDR3 is built from 17 residues. DNA for the CDR3: TGTGCCAGCAGTCTTAGGGGTACAGGGGGCCCCAATCAGCCCCAGCATTTT. Protein: CASSLRGTGGPNQPQHF.